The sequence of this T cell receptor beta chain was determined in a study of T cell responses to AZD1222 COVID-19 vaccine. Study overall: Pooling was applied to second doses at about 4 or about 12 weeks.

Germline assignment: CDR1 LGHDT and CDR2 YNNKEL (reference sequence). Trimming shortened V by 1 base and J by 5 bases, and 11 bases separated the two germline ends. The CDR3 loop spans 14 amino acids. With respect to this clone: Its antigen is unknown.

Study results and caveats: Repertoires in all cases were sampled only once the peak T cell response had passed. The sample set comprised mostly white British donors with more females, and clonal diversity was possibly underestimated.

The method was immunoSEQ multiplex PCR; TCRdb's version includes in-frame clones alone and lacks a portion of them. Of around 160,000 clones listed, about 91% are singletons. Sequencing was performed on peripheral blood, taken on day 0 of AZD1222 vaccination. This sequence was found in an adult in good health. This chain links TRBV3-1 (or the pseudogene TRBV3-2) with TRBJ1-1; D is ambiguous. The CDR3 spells CASSQGPSRTEAFF. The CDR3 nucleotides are TGTGCCAGCAGCCAAGGACCCTCTCGGACTGAAGCTTTCTTT.